This is a list of T cell receptor beta chains from one sample in a study of beta chain features in type 1 diabetes. Clones were sequenced by immunoSEQ multiplex PCR, and TCRdb holds only the in-frame ones, with some missing. The sample records about 900,000 clones, around a sixth being singletons. The sequencing sample was made of naive CD4+ T cells from blood. The receptors were sampled from a woman between 18 and 30 years old in good health. CDR3s include the opening cysteine and the closing phenylalanine or tryptophan. D genes are given only for firm matches. The size of a clone is reported for some rows only, either as once, few or many, or as a class for expanded clones.

CDR3aa,CDR3nt,j_gene,v_gene,abundance,d_gene
CASSLAGAVPYEQYF,TGTGCCAGCAGCTTAGCTGGGGCGGTACCCTACGAGCAGTACTTC,TRBJ2-7,TRBV7-2,few,.
CASRQNIPYEQYF,TGTGCCAGTCGACAGAACATACCCTACGAGCAGTACTTC,TRBJ2-7,TRBV28,.,.
CASSLTFQDTQYF,TGTGCCAGCAGCTTGACTTTCCAAGATACGCAGTATTTT,TRBJ2-3,TRBV5-6,.,.
CASSLSQVNTGELFF,TGTGCCAGCAGCTTATCCCAGGTTAACACCGGGGAGCTGTTTTTT,TRBJ2-2,TRBV11-2,.,.
CASSRDRGSLEAFF,TGCGCCAGCAGCAGGGACAGGGGGAGTCTTGAAGCTTTCTTT,TRBJ1-1,TRBV5-1,few,TRBD1
CASSVAAQETQYF,TGTGCCAGCAGCGTCGCGGCGCAAGAGACCCAGTACTTC,TRBJ2-5,TRBV9,.,.
CASSLAGRGANVLTF,TGTGCCAGCAGCTTGGCAGGGAGGGGGGCCAACGTCCTGACTTTC,TRBJ2-6,TRBV5-4,.,.
CASRRDSSNQPQHF,TGTGCCAGCAGGCGGGACAGCTCCAATCAGCCCCAGCATTTT,TRBJ1-5,TRBV2,.,TRBD1
CASGLLGESTDTQYF,TGTGCCAGCGGGCTCTTGGGGGAAAGCACAGATACGCAGTATTTT,TRBJ2-3,TRBV6-5,.,.
CASSQSYEQYF,TGTGCCAGCAGCCAATCCTACGAGCAGTACTTC,TRBJ2-7,TRBV4-2,.,.
CASSSLAGVYNEQFF,TGCGCCAGCAGCTCCTTAGCGGGAGTGTACAATGAGCAGTTCTTC,TRBJ2-1,TRBV5-1,.,TRBD2
CASSERRGSAFF,TGTGCCAGCAGTGAACGACGCGGATCGGCGTTCTTC,TRBJ2-1,TRBV2,few,.
CASSLTETQYF,TGCGCCAGCAGCTTGACGGAGACCCAGTACTTC,TRBJ2-5,TRBV5-1,few,.
CASSPGTGSETQYF,TGTGCCAGCAGCCCCGGGACAGGGAGTGAGACCCAGTACTTC,TRBJ2-5,TRBV7-3,few,TRBD1
CAISDRTGNTEAFF,TGTGCCATCAGTGACAGGACGGGGAACACTGAAGCTTTCTTT,TRBJ1-1,TRBV10-3,.,.
CASSPGAGEAEQYF,TGTGCCAGCTCACCAGGAGCGGGAGAGGCCGAGCAGTACTTC,TRBJ2-7,TRBV18,few,TRBD2
CASSPGTTASYGYTF,TGTGCCAGCTCACCCGGGACAACTGCAAGCTATGGCTACACCTTC,TRBJ1-2,TRBV18,.,.
CAAGGVGETQYF,TGTGCCGCGGGAGGGGTAGGAGAGACCCAGTACTTC,TRBJ2-5,TRBV7-6,few,TRBD2
CASSLGIKREGPYEQYF,TGTGCCAGCAGCTTAGGGATTAAGCGGGAGGGGCCCTACGAGCAGTACTTC,TRBJ2-7,TRBV7-2,.,TRBD2
CASSVDPAGVLGVQFF,TGTGCCAGCAGCGTAGACCCAGCGGGAGTGTTAGGGGTGCAGTTCTTC,TRBJ2-1,TRBV9,.,TRBD2
CASSQENGLGRRYEQYF,TGCGCCAGCAGCCAAGAGAACGGGCTGGGCAGGCGCTACGAGCAGTACTTC,TRBJ2-7,TRBV4-3,.,.
CASSSGSPGRQFF,TGTGCCAGCAGCTCCGGGTCCCCAGGGAGGCAGTTCTTC,TRBJ2-1,TRBV7-2,.,.